These T cell receptor beta chains were read from a single sample in a study of PD-L1 blockade in urothelial cancer. TCRdb's copy holds only in-frame clones and misses some; the assay was immunoSEQ multiplex PCR. The table has around 100,000 clones, around 86% seen once. The specimen comprised PBMCs, sampled around atezolizumab (anti-PD-L1) treatment. Receptors originate from a man in his 60s with urothelial cancer. CDR3s include the opening cysteine and the closing phenylalanine or tryptophan. D genes are given only for firm matches. Not every row has a clone size; where given, it reads once, few, many or a size class.

CASSFIGTWSDEQFF TGTGCCAGCAGCTTTATCGGGACTTGGAGCGATGAGCAGTTCTTC TRBJ2-1 TRBV7-9 . 15 .
CASSTLTWNDYGYTF TGTGCCAGTAGTACATTGACATGGAATGACTATGGCTACACCTTC TRBJ1-2 TRBV19 . 15 .
CASSPDISGELFF TGCGCCAGCAGCCCGGACATCTCCGGGGAGCTGTTTTTT TRBJ2-2 TRBV5-1 . 13 .
CASSLAGPLYF TGTGCCAGCAGCCTGGCGGGACCCCTGTACTTC TRBJ2-7 TRBV7-8 . 11 .
CASSGLAGAGETQYF TGTGCCAGCAGTGGTCTAGCGGGTGCGGGAGAGACCCAGTACTTC TRBJ2-5 TRBV2 TRBD2 15 .
CASSLGDRGTGELFF TGTGCCAGCAGTCTTGGTGACAGGGGAACCGGGGAGCTGTTTTTT TRBJ2-2 TRBV6-5 TRBD1 15 once
CASGLVLQGTHEQFF TGTGCTAGTGGTTTGGTCCTACAGGGTACCCATGAGCAGTTCTTC TRBJ2-1 TRBV12-5 . 15 .
CATRASGSYNEQFF TGCGCCACCAGGGCTAGCGGCTCCTACAATGAGCAGTTCTTC TRBJ2-1 TRBV10-2 TRBD2 14 once
CASSPWTSGNTDTQYF TGCGCCAGCAGCCCATGGACTAGCGGTAACACAGATACGCAGTATTTT TRBJ2-3 TRBV10-1 TRBD2 16 .
CATKRDNSYNSPLHF TGTGCCACCAAGCGGGACAACTCCTATAATTCACCCCTCCACTTT TRBJ1-6 TRBV28 . 15 few
CASSIGRGTGELFF TGTGCCAGTAGTATAGGTAGGGGCACCGGGGAGCTGTTTTTT TRBJ2-2 TRBV19 . 14 .
CASSYRQGDTEAFF TGTGCCAGCAGTTACCGACAGGGGGACACTGAAGCTTTCTTT TRBJ1-1 TRBV27 TRBD1 14 few
CASSLPDRGMNEQFF TGTGCCAGCAGCTTGCCAGACAGGGGGATGAATGAGCAGTTCTTC TRBJ2-1 TRBV5-4 TRBD1 15 .
CSVSVGQGASEGYTF TGCAGCGTTAGTGTAGGACAGGGGGCGTCGGAAGGCTACACCTTC TRBJ1-2 TRBV29-1 TRBD1 15 .
CASSRASGRYNEQFF TGTGCCAGCAGTAGAGCTAGCGGGAGATACAATGAGCAGTTCTTC TRBJ2-1 TRBV7-8 TRBD2 15 .
CASSADGQGHSPLHF TGTGCCAGCAGCGCAGATGGACAGGGGCATTCACCCCTCCACTTT TRBJ1-6 TRBV9 TRBD1 15 .
CASSENAGVHEQYF TGCGCCAGCAGTGAGAACGCGGGAGTTCACGAGCAGTACTTC TRBJ2-7 TRBV10-2 TRBD2 14 .
CASSQERTAPYEQYF TGCGCCAGCAGCCAAGAGCGGACAGCCCCCTACGAGCAGTACTTC TRBJ2-7 TRBV4-3 . 15 .
CASSFGGAPETQYF TGTGCCAGCAGCTTTGGAGGGGCGCCAGAGACCCAGTACTTC TRBJ2-5 TRBV7-2 . 14 .
CASSLTAGTGGNTIYF TGCGCCAGCAGTCTAACGGCCGGGACAGGGGGAAACACCATATATTTT TRBJ1-3 TRBV10-2 TRBD1 16 few
CASSPHGSGANVLTF TGTGCCAGCAGCCCTCACGGCTCTGGGGCCAACGTCCTGACTTTC TRBJ2-6 TRBV28 . 15 .
CASRDGGQGVATEAFF TGTGCCAGCAGAGATGGTGGACAGGGGGTGGCCACTGAAGCTTTCTTT TRBJ1-1 TRBV9 TRBD1 16 .
CASSLGTDLNSPLHF TGTGCCAGCAGCTTAGGGACAGACCTCAATTCACCCCTCCACTTT TRBJ1-6 TRBV13 . 15 .
CASSLDRATYNEQFF TGTGCCAGCAGCTTGGACAGGGCTACCTACAATGAGCAGTTCTTC TRBJ2-1 TRBV13 TRBD1 15 .
CASSSPKRSTEAFF TGCGCCAGCAGTTCGCCAAAACGGTCCACTGAAGCTTTCTTT TRBJ1-1 TRBV5-1 . 14 .
CASSRDSGTGGYGYTF TGCGCCAGCAGCCGAGACTCCGGGACAGGGGGGTATGGCTACACCTTC TRBJ1-2 TRBV4-3 TRBD1 16 .
CASSLVGGAGAPYEQYF TGTGCCAGCAGCTTAGTAGGGGGAGCGGGAGCACCTTACGAGCAGTACTTC TRBJ2-7 TRBV7-8 TRBD2 17 once
CASSVVPSGQPQHF TGTGCCAGCAGCGTAGTGCCGTCCGGTCAGCCCCAGCATTTT TRBJ1-5 TRBV9 . 14 .
CASSLGVSSRGYTF TGTGCCAGCAGTCTCGGGGTTTCATCTCGTGGCTACACCTTC TRBJ1-2 TRBV6-5 . 14 .
CAIRLTGSETQYF TGTGCCATCAGACTGACAGGCTCTGAGACCCAGTACTTC TRBJ2-5 TRBV10-3 . 13 .